This T cell receptor (beta chain) was documented in a study of Ad26.COV2.S vaccination and SARS-CoV-2 variants. This clone has only one observation. Sequenced by immunoSEQ multiplex PCR; TCRdb stores in-frame clones only, minus some. The repertoire consists of about 350,000 clones, with roughly 91% occurring once and the leading ten covering about 5%. Treatment reported: roughly 20 received Ad26.COV2.S at low or high dose, single or two shots; roughly five received placebo; per-sample allocation not given. The samples date from day 63 after the first vaccine or placebo injection. Source: peripheral blood, taken in a trial of Ad26.COV2.S vaccine versus placebo. The source of this sequence is a person aged 18-65 years who received the Ad26.COV2.S COVID-19 vaccine or a placebo.

CDR3 residues: CASRPQGSSYEQYF. As DNA, the CDR3 is TGTGCCAGCAGGCCGCAGGGAAGCTCCTACGAGCAGTACTTC. This sequence joins TRBV27 and TRBJ2-7; maybe TRBD1 (5 bases). V was cut by 6 bases and J by 0 bases, with 12 bases left in between. In germline, CDR1 is MNHEY, CDR2 SMNVEV (reference sequence). This CDR3 is built from 14 residues.